Each of the 25 T cell receptor beta chains below was sequenced from the same sample in a study of early T cells in non-severe SARS-CoV-2 infection. TCRdb ran MiXCR on the 5' RACE reads and lists one entry per CDR3 protein. The data hold about 77,000 distinct CDR3 sequences, with more than 10% observed a single time. The sequencing here drew on whole blood, taken at baseline. Every receptor here comes from an adult who was a healthcare worker with PCR-confirmed SARS-CoV-2 infection or an uninfected control (not recorded which). The donor label of this sample is uncertain.

The genes are TRBV7-3 and TRBJ2-5; D unclear. Germline lookup yields CDR1 SGHTA and CDR2 FQGTGA. The CDR3 extends over 13 amino acids. V lost 1 base and J lost 2, with 5 bases in between. The CDR3 here is CASSLIGQETQYF. In DNA, the CDR3 is TGTGCCAGCAGCTTAATAGGGCAAGAGACCCAGTACTTC.

This clonotype showed up just a few times. This rearrangement joins TRBV5-1 to TRBJ2-1, with TRBD2 matching 10 bases. The ends lost 0 bases at V and 14 bases at J; junction bases unmatched: 20. Germline V gives CDR1 SGHRS, CDR2 YFSETQ. The CDR3 has 18 amino acids. The CDR3 reads CASSLARASGSFIFQEFF. The CDR3 nucleotides read TGCGCCAGCAGCTTGGCCCGAGCTAGCGGGAGTTTTATCTTTCAGGAGTTCTTC.

This clonotype showed up many times. V is TRBV7-6 and J is TRBJ2-7; the D gene is possibly TRBD2 (6 bases). Germline V lookup: CDR1 SGHVS, CDR2 FNYEAQ. The CDR3 covers 13 residues. The V and J ends lost 5 bases and 6 bases respectively, with 14 bases between them. CDR3 in DNA: TGTGCCAGCAGCCGCTTAGGGACTTCCGAGCAGTACTTC. This gives the protein CASSRLGTSEQYF.

This clonotype has ten or more counts. This chain uses TRBV7-8 with TRBJ2-7; D is uncertain. Germline V gene sequence: CDR1 SGHVS, CDR2 FQNEAQ. V was clipped by 1 base and J by 1 base, with 2 bases between them. This CDR3 has 12 residues. This chain's CDR3 is CASSLGSYEQYF. The CDR3 region has the DNA TGTGCCAGCAGCTTAGGATCCTACGAGCAGTACTTC.

This clonotype was seen a few times. The J gene is TRBJ2-4, the V gene TRBV5-1; D may be TRBD1 (5 bases). Germline V lookup: CDR1 SGHRS, CDR2 YFSETQ. V was cut by 0 bases and J by 7 bases, with 14 bases left in between. The CDR3 runs 15 residues. CDR3 in amino acids: CASSLVAGSGNIQYF. As DNA, the CDR3 is TGCGCCAGCAGCTTGGTCGCAGGGTCCGGTAACATTCAGTACTTC. Filled out from reference TRBV5-1 and TRBJ2-4, the complete variable domain reads KAGVTQTPRYLIKTRGQQVTLSCSPISGHRSVSWYQQTPGQGLQFLFEYFSETQRNKGNFPGRFSGRQFSNSRSEMNVSTLELGDSALYLCASSLVAGSGNIQYFGAGTRLSVL.

This clonotype showed up just a few times. The chain recombines TRBV7-2 with TRBJ2-2; D gene uncertain. Per the germline V gene, CDR1 is SGHTA and CDR2 is FQGNSA. V was trimmed by 4 bases and J by 12 bases, leaving 15 bases between them. The CDR3 loop spans 13 amino acids. CDR3 coding DNA: TGTGCCAGCAGCTCGGCATGGGCCCTAAAGCTGTTTTTT. Translating it yields CASSSAWALKLFF. Based on the CDR3 plus reference TRBV7-2 and TRBJ2-2, the full variable domain is GAGVSQSPSNKVTEKGKDVELRCDPISGHTALYWYRQSLGQGLEFLIYFQGNSAPDKSGLPSDRFSAERTGGSVSTLTIQRTQQEDSAVYLCASSSAWALKLFFGEGSRLTVL.

This clonotype has just a few counts. J is TRBJ2-7 and V is TRBV19; D might be TRBD1 (5 bases). From germline, CDR1 is LNHDA and CDR2 SQIVND (reference sequence). The V end lost 1 base, the J end lost 7 bases, and 8 bases lay between the germline ends. The CDR3 sequence is 12 residues long. CDR3 in amino acids: CASSIGGGEQYF. The CDR3 DNA follows: TGTGCCAGTAGTATAGGGGGCGGTGAGCAGTACTTC.

This CDR3 reads CASSPSAGRTEAFF. The CDR3 bases are TGCGCCAGCAGCCCCTCGGCGGGGAGGACTGAAGCTTTCTTT. The rearrangement joins TRBV4-1 to TRBJ1-1; D is ambiguous. This CDR3 contains 14 residues. Germline loops: CDR1 MGHRA, CDR2 YSYEKL. Trimming shortened V by 4 bases and J by 5 bases, and 14 bases separated the two germline ends.

Many counts were recorded for this clonotype. This chain links TRBV27 with TRBJ2-3; possibly TRBD2 for D (5 bases). Germline CDR1 MNHEY, CDR2 SMNVEV (reference sequence). The ends were cut back, 5 bases at V and 2 bases at J, with 14 bases in the middle. The CDR3 totals 15 residues. CDR3 sequence: CASSARGISTDTQYF. The CDR3 coding sequence is TGTGCCAGCAGTGCCCGGGGTATCTCCACAGATACGCAGTATTTT.

The V gene is TRBV12-3 or TRBV12-4, the J gene TRBJ1-6, with a weak D call TRBD1 (5 bases). There are 13 residues in the CDR3. The V and J ends lost 8 bases and 9 bases respectively, with 14 bases between them. The CDR3 spells CASRDREASPLHF. The CDR3 DNA follows: TGTGCCAGCCGGGACCGAGAGGCTTCACCCCTCCACTTT.

In this sample, this clonotype turned up a few times. The V and J genes are TRBV4-2 and TRBJ2-5; a possible D gene is TRBD1 (6 bases). CDR1 and CDR2 from the germline V gene are LGHNA and YNFKEQ. This CDR3 comprises 13 residues. V lost 0 bases and J 7 bases, leaving 9 bases between the germline ends. The CDR3 DNA reads TGTGCCAGCAGCCAAGATCAGGACAGGACCCAGTACTTC. Protein sequence: CASSQDQDRTQYF.

Ten or more counts support this clonotype. V and J are TRBV19 and TRBJ2-1; 8 bases fit TRBD1. The CDR3 runs 15 residues. Germline V gene data show CDR1 as LNHDA and CDR2 as SQIVND (reference sequence). Losses at the gene ends were 4 bases for V and 0 bases for J; bases not matched to a gene: 2. The CDR3 bases are TGTGCCAGTAGTAGACAGGGGAGCTCCTACAATGAGCAGTTCTTC. Translating gives CASSRQGSSYNEQFF.

The genes are TRBV7-9 and TRBJ1-1, with TRBD1 matching over 9 bases. The CDR3 extends over 16 amino acids. The trim removed 5 bases at V and 5 bases at J, leaving 12 bases unmatched. The V gene's germline CDR1 is SEHNR and CDR2 FQNEAQ (reference sequence). CDR3 bases: TGTGCCAGCAGCGTTACCGGGACAGGGTTCGGGACTGAAGCTTTCTTT. Protein product: CASSVTGTGFGTEAFF.

This clonotype occurred a few times. V usage is TRBV20-1 and J usage is TRBJ2-7; 9 nucleotides match TRBD1. Germline V gene data show CDR1 as DFQATT and CDR2 as SNEGSKA (reference sequence). With V trimmed by 4 bases and J by 3 bases, 1 base remained unmatched. The CDR3 length is 12 residues. The CDR3 DNA follows: TGCAGTGCTAAGACAGGGGGCTACGAGCAGTACTTC. This translates into CSAKTGGYEQYF.

This clonotype was detected only once. The genes are TRBV7-6 and TRBJ2-6, with TRBD1 matching 9 bases. The CDR3 spans 17 residues. Germline CDR1 and CDR2: SGHVS and FNYEAQ. The ends lost 4 bases at V and 0 bases at J; junction bases unmatched: 4. The CDR3 sequence is CASSSGQGSSGANVLTF. CDR3 DNA sequence: TGTGCCAGCAGCTCAGGACAGGGGAGCTCTGGGGCCAACGTCCTGACTTTC.

A remark on this clonotype: One end of the junction does not line up with germline, which may come from a read error. This chain connects TRBV27 to TRBJ2-5, with D possibly being TRBD2 (5 bases). From germline, CDR1 is MNHEY and CDR2 SMNVEV (reference sequence). The CDR3 extends over 11 amino acids. The CDR3 DNA reads TGTGCCAGCAGATCCGGGGAGACCCGGTACTTC. This encodes CASRSGETRYF.

This clonotype was counted a few times. J is TRBJ1-5 and V is TRBV18; D perhaps matches TRBD1 (5 bases). Germline V gene sequence: CDR1 KGHSH, CDR2 LQKENI. Trimming took off 5 bases at V and 5 bases at J, with 10 bases between the two ends. The CDR3 loop spans 13 amino acids. CDR3 sequence: CASSMGGYQPQHF. CDR3 sequence (DNA): TGTGCCAGCTCAATGGGGGGTTATCAGCCCCAGCATTTT.

This clonotype was seen only a few times. V is TRBV18 and J is TRBJ2-3; no reliable D call. The germline CDR1 and CDR2 sequences are KGHSH and LQKENI. The CDR3 spans 14 residues. V was clipped by 0 bases and J by 0 bases, with 4 bases between them. CDR3 loop: CASSPPLSTDTQYF. CDR3 DNA: TGTGCCAGCTCACCACCGCTCAGCACAGATACGCAGTATTTT.

This clonotype has at least ten counts. The J gene is TRBJ1-3, the V gene TRBV14; D is undetermined. Germline V gives CDR1 SGHDN, CDR2 FVKESK. The germline V and J ends were trimmed by 0 bases and 3 bases, with 6 bases remaining between them. This CDR3 comprises 14 residues. DNA for the CDR3: TGTGCCAGCAGCCAAGACTTGGTTGGAAACACCATATATTTT. Translation: CASSQDLVGNTIYF.

V gene TRBV5-1 combines with J gene TRBJ1-2, with D tentatively TRBD1 (6 bases). Germline CDR1 and CDR2: SGHRS and YFSETQ. The CDR3 runs 15 residues. Trimming stripped 3 bases from V and 0 bases from J, with 12 bases between. CDR3 residues: CASSSDGQPNYGYTF. The CDR3 coding sequence is TGCGCCAGCAGCTCCGACGGACAGCCTAACTATGGCTACACCTTC.

V gene TRBV4-3 combines with J gene TRBJ2-7; D remains ambiguous. Germline V gene data show CDR1 as LGHNA and CDR2 as YSLEER. V shed 0 bases and J shed 0 bases, with 12 bases lying between them. The CDR3 totals 16 residues. This chain's CDR3 is CASSQDSGLYSYEQYF. Written as DNA, the CDR3 is TGCGCCAGCAGCCAAGACTCCGGATTATACTCCTACGAGCAGTACTTC.

This clonotype was seen only a few times. As DNA, the CDR3 is TGCAGTGCTGGCGGGGTGAACCCATCCTACGAGCAGTACTTC. It specifies CSAGGVNPSYEQYF. The chain couples TRBV20-1 to TRBJ2-7; perhaps TRBD2 as D (6 bases). V lost 5 bases and J 1 base, leaving 15 bases between the germline ends. CDR1 and CDR2 from the germline V gene are DFQATT and SNEGSKA (reference sequence). The CDR3 has 14 residues.

The rearrangement joins TRBV6-1 to TRBJ1-2; D may be TRBD1 (6 bases). Germline CDR1 and CDR2: MNHNS and SASEGT. The germline V and J ends were trimmed by 1 base and 9 bases, with 15 bases remaining between them. This CDR3 region has 14 residues. The chain's CDR3 is CASSEDVRGRSYTF. The DNA for the CDR3 is TGTGCCAGCAGTGAAGATGTCAGGGGAAGGAGCTACACCTTC.

This clonotype showed up many times. The rearrangement joins TRBV12-3 or TRBV12-4 to TRBJ1-1; D unclear. V was clipped by 3 bases and J by 3 bases, with 8 bases between them. The CDR3 sequence is 13 residues long. The CDR3 here is CASSFLSDTEAFF. CDR3 sequence (DNA): TGTGCCAGCAGTTTCCTAAGCGACACTGAAGCTTTCTTT.

The chain uses TRBV20-1 and TRBJ2-7; TRBD2 aligns across 10 bases. CDR1 DFQATT and CDR2 SNEGSKA come from the germline V gene (reference sequence). After removal of 5 bases from V and 4 bases from J, the junction contained 11 bases not matched to a gene. The CDR3 sequence is 15 residues long. CDR3 loop: CSAESSTSGLYEQYF. The CDR3 nucleotides are TGCAGTGCTGAAAGTTCGACTAGCGGGCTATACGAGCAGTACTTC.